This record concerns one TCR beta chain sequence. CD4+ cells underwent separation, giving CD45RA+ naive and CD45RA-negative memory subsets. This entry comes from a study of shared clonotypes between healthy human individuals. Study as a whole: Each donor's CD8 memory used one plate, CD8 naive two, each CD4 subset three.

Data came from immunoSEQ multiplex PCR; TCRdb stores just in-frame clones and leaves some out. This sample has about 2.4 million clones, with over 85% found just once. Germline loops: CDR1 SNHLY, CDR2 FYNNEI. The V gene end was trimmed by 6 bases and the J gene end by 3 bases; junction bases not matched to a gene: 1. The CDR3 covers 13 residues. Sequencing used naive CD4+ T cells from PBMCs. Subset: CD45RA+ positively selected. The clonotype comes from a man younger than 35 in good health. Some clones in this sample may be carry-over from other donors' samples. V gene TRBV2 combines with J gene TRBJ2-5; 10 nucleotides align to TRBD1. DNA of the CDR3: TGTGCCAGCAGGGGGACAGGGGAAGAGACCCAGTACTTC. Translating gives CASRGTGEETQYF.